The rows below give T cell receptor beta chains drawn from one sample of a study of T cell repertoires in cytomegalovirus infection. TCRdb recomputed calls from the reads with MiXCR, one row per CDR3 protein. The sample yields around 800,000 distinct CDR3 sequences, 30% to 35% seen once. For these TCRs, the target antigens are not known. This material consisted of cultured CD8+ T cells from PBMCs, taken from culture after CMV antigen stimulation. The receptors here all came from a human donor in good health (CMV status not recorded). Some clones in this sample may be carry-over from other donors' samples. The CDR3 runs from the conserved cysteine through the conserved F or W. D genes are given only for firm matches. Size values are once, few and many counts, or a class for expanded clones, and some rows have none.

TRBJ1-2 few TRBD1 TRBV12-3/TRBV12-4 CASSSGEGAGIHGYTF TGTGCCAGCAGTTCCGGGGAGGGGGCAGGGATCCATGGCTACACCTTC
TRBJ2-2 NA NA TRBV15 CATSRGRGRSGEPFF TGTGCCACCAGCAGAGGCAGGGGGAGGTCCGGGGAGCCGTTTTTT
TRBJ2-1 NA NA TRBV24-1 CATSDFGPPYNEQFF TGTGCCACCAGTGATTTCGGGCCGCCTTACAATGAGCAGTTCTTC
TRBJ2-1 few NA TRBV7-3 CASSLTQGGNEQFF TGTGCCAGCAGCTTAACCCAGGGTGGGAATGAGCAGTTCTTC
TRBJ1-3 many TRBD1 TRBV11-2 CASSFPPGTGGFGNTIYF TGTGCCAGCAGCTTTCCCCCCGGGACAGGGGGCTTCGGAAACACCATATATTTT
TRBJ2-2 NA TRBD1 TRBV11-3 CASSSRDRDAGELFF TGTGCCAGCAGCAGCCGGGACAGGGATGCCGGGGAGCTGTTTTTT
TRBJ1-1 many TRBD1 TRBV7-8 CASSPGTGWQRTEAFF TGTGCCAGCAGCCCGGGGACAGGGTGGCAGAGGACTGAAGCTTTCTTT
TRBJ1-1 NA TRBD1 TRBV7-6 CASSFTGEMTEAFF TGTGCCAGCAGCTTTACAGGGGAAATGACTGAAGCTTTCTTT
TRBJ2-1 few NA TRBV9 CASSVGGLSYNEQFF TGTGCCAGCAGCGTAGGGGGGTTATCCTACAATGAGCAGTTCTTC
TRBJ2-1 NA NA TRBV6-6 CASSYSGTSPYNEQFF TGTGCCAGCAGTTACTCGGGGACTTCTCCATACAATGAGCAGTTCTTC
TRBJ1-2 NA TRBD1 TRBV20-1 CSARGWTGDNYGYTF TGCAGTGCTAGAGGTTGGACAGGGGATAACTATGGCTACACCTTC
TRBJ2-3 once NA TRBV20-1 CSARVSATSTDTQYF TGCAGTGCTAGAGTTTCGGCCACTAGCACAGATACGCAGTATTTT
TRBJ1-1 NA NA TRBV27 CASSTSPGYTEAFF NA
TRBJ1-6 once NA TRBV19 CASSAGTPSSYNSPLHF TGTGCCAGTAGTGCCGGGACACCAAGCTCCTATAATTCACCCCTCCACTTT
TRBJ1-1 many NA TRBV28 CASKSEFTEAFF TGTGCCAGCAAGTCAGAATTCACTGAAGCTTTCTTT
TRBJ2-3 NA TRBD2 TRBV4-2 CASSQGLAGGHTDTQYF TGTGCCAGCAGCCAGGGCCTAGCGGGGGGGCACACAGATACGCAGTATTTT
TRBJ2-5 NA TRBD2 TRBV7-9 CASSLSREGETQYF TGTGCCAGCAGCTTATCCAGGGAGGGGGAGACCCAGTACTTC
TRBJ2-5 many NA TRBV7-8 CASSFPTEQQETQYF TGTGCCAGCAGCTTTCCGACAGAACAGCAAGAGACCCAGTACTTC
TRBJ2-7 NA NA TRBV7-9 CASSLAWGRNTYKQYF TGTGCCAGCAGCTTAGCGTGGGGGAGGAATACCTACAAGCAGTACTTC
TRBJ1-2 many NA TRBV7-2 CASSLVGYTF TGTGCCAGCAGCTTAGTGGGCTACACCTTC
TRBJ1-2 NA NA TRBV4-1 CASSQSRGVAGYTF TGCGCCAGCAGCCAATCCAGGGGAGTTGCGGGCTACACCTTC
TRBJ2-3 many NA TRBV7-2 CASSPTGTFPDTQYF TGTGCCAGCAGCCCGACAGGGACTTTCCCCGATACGCAGTATTTT
TRBJ2-1 few TRBD1 TRBV6-5 CASSWGQGAIYLYNEQFF TGTGCCAGCAGTTGGGGACAGGGGGCGATATACCTTTACAATGAGCAGTTCTTC
TRBJ2-1 many NA TRBV7-2 CASSLASGTQFSYNEQFF TGTGCCAGCAGCTTAGCTTCCGGGACGCAGTTCTCCTACAATGAGCAGTTCTTC
TRBJ1-1 many NA TRBV19 CASSIRRLNTEAFF TGTGCCAGTAGTATTCGACGGTTGAACACTGAAGCTTTCTTT
TRBJ1-1 NA NA TRBV5-6 CASSFGEGNTEAFF TGTGCCAGCAGCTTTGGGGAGGGGAACACTGAAGCTTTCTTT
TRBJ2-2 NA NA TRBV6-6 CASSYSSFTTGELFF TGTGCCAGCAGCTACTCTAGCTTTACTACCGGGGAGCTGTTTTTT
TRBJ2-5 NA TRBD2 TRBV2 CASSGTSGTETQYF TGTGCCAGCAGTGGGACTAGCGGGACCGAGACCCAGTACTTC
TRBJ1-6 many NA TRBV7-2 CASSLAGRGYSPLHF TGTGCCAGCAGCTTAGCGGGCAGGGGTTATTCACCCCTCCACTTT
TRBJ1-2 few NA TRBV19 CASNYFGENYGYTF TGTGCCAGTAACTACTTCGGGGAGAACTATGGCTACACCTTC